The 29 T cell receptor beta chains listed next were all sequenced from one sample in a study of T cell responses to AZD1222 COVID-19 vaccine (dated by TCRdb to about 2021). Preparation of the library involved the immunoSEQ multiplex PCR assay. Sourced from immuneACCESS, this table was stored by TCRdb with only in-frame sequences that have V and J called. A share of the clones is absent; for the studies checked, an unresolved V gene accounts for under half, and the remainder has no known explanation. The sample table records some 130,000 clones; 90% of these occur just once. Clones ranked in the top ten supply about 7% of the sample. Taken with the paper, the label for time point translates to: baseline before first vaccination. The sample in question was peripheral blood, obtained on day 0 of AZD1222 vaccination. Receptor source: an adult in good health.

The rearrangement links TRBV6-2 or TRBV6-3 to TRBJ2-5, with D perhaps TRBD2 (7 bases). Germline assignment: CDR1 MNHEY and CDR2 SVGEGT. There are 16 residues in the CDR3. Between the trimmed V and J ends, which lost 0 bases and 5 bases, there was a span of 16 bases. CDR3 loop: CASSYSILGGAETQYF. In nucleotides, the CDR3 is TGTGCCAGCAGTTACTCGATTTTGGGGGGGGCCGAGACCCAGTACTTC.

The chain couples TRBV19 to TRBJ2-5; the D gene is possibly TRBD2 (6 bases). V lost 5 bases and J lost 7, with 20 bases in between. The CDR3 consists of 15 residues. CDR1 and CDR2 (germline): LNHDA, SQIVND (reference sequence). This chain's CDR3 is CASSPGPPGVGTQYF. As DNA, the CDR3 is TGTGCCAGTAGTCCCGGACCCCCGGGGGTTGGGACCCAGTACTTC.

The chain links TRBV2 to TRBJ2-2; 7 positions agree with TRBD1. The CDR3 is 18 residues long. With V trimmed by 5 bases and J by 2 bases, 14 bases remained unmatched. Germline assignment: CDR1 SNHLY and CDR2 FYNNEI. CDR3 in amino acids: CASSTPVTDRLNTGELFF. The CDR3 DNA reads TGTGCCAGCAGTACCCCTGTGACGGACAGGTTAAACACCGGGGAGCTGTTTTTT.

The CDR3 loop reads CASSSGSVGNQPQHF. CDR3 nucleotides: TGTGCCAGCAGCTCCGGGAGCGTCGGCAATCAGCCCCAGCATTTT. The chain uses TRBV5-8 and TRBJ1-5; D gene ambiguous. V lost 3 bases, J lost 2 bases, and 12 bases lay in between. The V gene's germline CDR1 is SGHTS and CDR2 YDEGEE. The CDR3 length is 15 residues.

V usage is TRBV11-3 and J usage is TRBJ2-2; 9 nucleotides agree with TRBD1. The V gene end was trimmed by 4 bases and the J gene end by 4 bases; junction bases not matched to a gene: 10. The germline gives CDR1 SGHNT, CDR2 YENEEA. The CDR3 has 17 residues. CDR3 sequence reads: CASSYRTGVRGTGELFF. CDR3 DNA sequence: TGTGCCAGCAGCTATCGGACAGGGGTTAGAGGCACCGGGGAGCTGTTTTTT. The full variable domain, rest sourced from reference TRBV11-3 and TRBJ2-2, is EAGVVQSPRYKIIEKKQPVAFWCNPISGHNTLYWYLQNLGQGPELLIRYENEEAVDDSQLPKDRFSAERLKGVDSTLKIQPAELGDSAVYLCASSYRTGVRGTGELFFGEGSRLTVL.

The chain couples TRBV19 to TRBJ1-3, with TRBD1 as a possible D gene (5 bases). The CDR3 runs to 15 residues. V dropped 2 bases and J dropped 0 bases, with 8 bases sitting between them. Germline V gene sequence: CDR1 LNHDA, CDR2 SQIVND (reference sequence). The CDR3 DNA sequence: TGTGCCAGTAGTATATCAGGGACCTCTGGAAACACCATATATTTT. It translates to CASSISGTSGNTIYF.

The chain couples TRBV4-3 to TRBJ2-2, with D possibly matching TRBD1 (6 bases). Trimming pared 3 bases from V and 7 bases from J, leaving 15 bases between. Looked up from germline, CDR1 is LGHNA and CDR2 is YSLEER. This CDR3 has 15 amino acids. The CDR3 DNA sequence: TGCGCCAGCAGCCAGCATCACAGGGCTGACGGGGAGCTGTTTTTT. Translation: CASSQHHRADGELFF.

The rearrangement joins TRBV7-2 to TRBJ1-4; D not certain. CDR1 and CDR2 (germline): SGHTA, FQGNSA. The CDR3 extends over 15 amino acids. With 4 bases removed from V and 10 bases from J, the gap between germline ends came to 19 bases. CDR3 amino acids: CASSYREGYFGKLFF. The CDR3 DNA reads as TGTGCCAGCAGCTATAGGGAGGGATACTTTGGAAAACTGTTTTTT.

This chain connects TRBV9 to TRBJ1-2, with D possibly TRBD1 on 5 matching bases. Germline V gene lookup returns CDR1 SGDLS and CDR2 YYNGEE. V lost 3 bases, J lost 9 bases, and 18 bases lay in between. CDR3 length: 14 amino acids. The CDR3 reads CASSAGTPLYSYTF. Written as DNA, the CDR3 is TGTGCCAGCAGCGCGGGGACGCCCCTCTACAGCTACACCTTC. Full variable domain (outside the CDR3, taken from reference TRBV9 and TRBJ1-2): DSGVTQTPKHLITATGQRVTLRCSPRSGDLSVYWYQQSLDQGLQFLIQYYNGEERAKGNILERFSAQQFPDLHSELNLSSLELGDSALYFCASSAGTPLYSYTFGSGTRLTVV.

The chain has TRBV5-6 and TRBJ2-3; D remains ambiguous. CDR1 and CDR2 (germline): SGHDT, YYEEEE. There are 13 residues in the CDR3. V shed 0 bases and J shed 6 bases, with 8 bases lying between them. CDR3 in DNA: TGTGCCAGCAGCTTGGACGTTAGGGATACGCAGTATTTT. This codes for CASSLDVRDTQYF.

The chain combines TRBV12-3 or TRBV12-4 with TRBJ1-2; D is uncertain. V dropped 5 bases and J dropped 9 bases, with 13 bases sitting between them. This CDR3 is 12 amino acids long. CDR3 DNA: TGTGCCAGCAGTCGAGAAGACGGACGCTACACCTTC. Translated, it gives CASSREDGRYTF.

The gene calls are TRBV27 and TRBJ2-7; the D gene could be TRBD1 or TRBD2 (5 bases each). The CDR3 consists of 15 residues. CDR1 is MNHEY, CDR2 SMNVEV, per germline (reference sequence). V lost 0 bases, J lost 6 bases, and 15 bases lay in between. CDR3 loop: CASSLSGGLGLEQYF. The CDR3 bases are TGTGCCAGCAGTTTATCGGGCGGGTTGGGGCTCGAGCAGTACTTC.

The rearrangement uses TRBV11-2 and TRBJ2-5; 10 positions agree with TRBD2. Germline loops: CDR1 SGHAT, CDR2 FQNNGV. The CDR3 spans 16 residues. The junction had 4 bases not matched to a gene; V was cut back by 3 bases and J by 0 bases. This CDR3 reads CASSFFTSGNQETQYF. In DNA form, the CDR3 reads TGTGCCAGCAGCTTCTTCACTAGCGGGAACCAAGAGACCCAGTACTTC.

This sequence joins TRBV24-1 and TRBJ2-3; D assignment may be TRBD1 or TRBD2 (5 bases each). Germline values: CDR1 KGHDR, CDR2 SFDVKD. V lost 5 bases and J lost 0, with 14 bases in between. This CDR3 has 16 residues. Written as DNA, the CDR3 is TGTGCCACCAGTGGGGGGTTAGGCTCCAGCACAGATACGCAGTATTTT. Translating gives CATSGGLGSSTDTQYF.

The chain recombines TRBV2 with TRBJ1-5; 9 bases line up with TRBD1. After removal of 2 bases from V and 4 bases from J, the junction contained 3 bases not matched to a gene. CDR1 and CDR2 (germline): SNHLY, FYNNEI. CDR3 size: 15 residues. The CDR3 DNA reads TGTGCCAGCAGTGAAAACAGGGGGCCAAATCAGCCCCAGCATTTT. This translates into CASSENRGPNQPQHF.

The chain combines TRBV27 with TRBJ2-3; 7 nucleotides agree with TRBD2. V gave up 8 bases and J gave up 4 bases; unmatched junction bases: 15. Germline CDR1 MNHEY, CDR2 SMNVEV (reference sequence). This CDR3 comprises 16 residues. CDR3 residues: CASQIVSGGISDTQYF. The CDR3 nucleotides are TGTGCCAGCCAAATCGTGTCCGGGGGGATATCAGATACGCAGTATTTT.

The genes are TRBV5-4 and TRBJ2-2; 12 nucleotides match TRBD1. Losses at the gene ends were 0 bases for V and 7 bases for J; bases not matched to a gene: 7. Germline assignment: CDR1 SGHNT and CDR2 YYREEE (reference sequence). The CDR3 runs to 17 residues. This chain's CDR3 is CASSLGPGTGGIGELFF. CDR3 nucleotide sequence: TGTGCCAGCAGCTTGGGTCCCGGGACAGGGGGCATCGGGGAGCTGTTTTTT. The full variable domain, in which reference TRBV5-4 and TRBJ2-2 provide the parts outside the CDR3, is ETGVTQSPTHLIKTRGQQVTLRCSSQSGHNTVSWYQQALGQGPQFIFQYYREEENGRGNFPPRFSGLQFPNYSSELNVNALELDDSALYLCASSLGPGTGGIGELFFGEGSRLTVL.

The J gene is TRBJ1-6, the V gene TRBV30; D unclear. Germline-derived CDR1 and CDR2 are GTSNPN and SVGIG (reference sequence). The CDR3 consists of 14 residues. V was shortened by 0 bases and J by 9 bases, with 12 bases between the two germline ends. The CDR3 DNA reads TGTGCCTGGAGTGTATCCGGGAATGGTTCACCCCTCCACTTT. As protein: CAWSVSGNGSPLHF.

This clone has only one observation. This chain connects TRBV7-9 to TRBJ2-3; 8 nucleotides match TRBD1. V lost 5 bases, J lost 4 bases, and 14 bases stayed unmatched. Germline values: CDR1 SEHNR, CDR2 FQNEAQ (reference sequence). The CDR3 totals 17 residues. CDR3 sequence: CASSPRQGNSFADTQYF. CDR3 sequence (DNA): TGTGCCAGCAGCCCCCGACAGGGGAATTCTTTCGCAGATACGCAGTATTTT.

This clone appeared a single time. The chain combines TRBV19 with TRBJ2-7, with D possibly called TRBD1 or TRBD2 (6 bases each). The CDR3 is 11 residues long. Germline loops: CDR1 LNHDA, CDR2 SQIVND (reference sequence). CDR3 loop: CAAGHFYEQYF. The DNA for the CDR3 is TGTGCTGCGGGACACTTCTACGAGCAGTACTTC. Full variable domain (outside the CDR3, taken from reference TRBV19 and TRBJ2-7): DGGITQSPKYLFRKEGQNVTLSCEQNLNHDAMYWYRQDPGQGLRLIYYSQIVNDFQKGDIAEGYSVSREKKESFPLTVTSAQKNPTAFYLCAAGHFYEQYFGPGTRLTVT.

The V and J genes are TRBV7-8 and TRBJ1-4; D unclear. Trimming removed 5 bases at V and 8 bases at J, with 15 bases between. From germline, CDR1 is SGHVS and CDR2 FQNEAQ. The CDR3 consists of 14 residues. The CDR3 region is CASSVGRRGEKLFF. Written as DNA, the CDR3 is TGTGCCAGCAGCGTAGGGCGTCGAGGAGAAAAACTGTTTTTT.

The rearrangement links TRBV24-1 to TRBJ1-2; TRBD1 aligns across 7 bases. This CDR3 spans 14 amino acids. Losses at the gene ends were 5 bases for V and 9 bases for J; bases not matched to a gene: 11. Germline V lookup: CDR1 KGHDR, CDR2 SFDVKD. The CDR3 DNA is TGTGCCACCAGTGCCAAGGGACAGACCCAATGCTACACCTTC. This codes for CATSAKGQTQCYTF.

This clone has ten or more counts. The chain employs TRBV19 and TRBJ1-5; weak D call: TRBD1 (6 bases). Germline-derived CDR1 and CDR2 are LNHDA and SQIVND (reference sequence). The CDR3 covers 15 residues. Trimming removed 1 base at V and 4 bases at J, with 11 bases between. The CDR3 DNA reads as TGTGCCAGTAGTATAGCGGGGGCCGCGAATCAGCCCCAGCATTTT. It encodes CASSIAGAANQPQHF.

The V gene is TRBV3-1 (or the pseudogene TRBV3-2), the J gene TRBJ2-5; the match to TRBD2 covers 8 bases. From germline, CDR1 is LGHDT and CDR2 YNNKEL (reference sequence). This CDR3 spans 16 amino acids. V gave up 3 bases and J gave up 2 bases; unmatched junction bases: 8. CDR3 amino acids: CASSQYLAGMQETQYF. In DNA form, the CDR3 reads TGTGCCAGCAGCCAGTACTTAGCGGGGATGCAAGAGACCCAGTACTTC.

The chain carries TRBV10-3 and TRBJ2-1; either TRBD1 or TRBD2 may supply D (6 bases each). Looked up from germline, CDR1 is ENHRY and CDR2 is SYGVKD. V lost 11 bases, J lost 3 bases, and 14 bases lay in between. The CDR3 consists of 13 residues. CDR3 sequence (DNA): TGTGCCGGGGGCAGGGACTTCTACAATGAGCAGTTCTTC. Its protein is CAGGRDFYNEQFF.

The chain is built from TRBV27 and TRBJ2-5, with D unclear. The CDR3 covers 11 residues. V lost 4 bases and J lost 8, with 8 bases in between. CDR1 is MNHEY, CDR2 SMNVEV, per germline (reference sequence). The CDR3 coding sequence is TGTGCCAGCAGTTACGCCCCAACCCAGTACTTC. Its protein product is CASSYAPTQYF.

This chain uses TRBV30 with TRBJ1-1; unclear D gene. V dropped 0 bases and J dropped 11 bases, with 13 bases sitting between them. The germline gives CDR1 GTSNPN, CDR2 SVGIG (reference sequence). The CDR3 has 12 amino acids. The chain's CDR3 is CAWSVMAGFAFF. CDR3 DNA: TGTGCCTGGAGTGTGATGGCGGGGTTCGCTTTCTTT. Full variable domain (remainder filled in from reference TRBV30 and TRBJ1-1): SQTIHQWPATLVQPVGSPLSLECTVEGTSNPNLYWYRQAAGRGLQLLFYSVGIGQISSEVPQNLSASRPQDRQFILSSKKLLLSDSGFYLCAWSVMAGFAFFGQGTRLTVV.

This chain uses TRBV5-1 with TRBJ1-6, with 12 bases fitting TRBD1. Germline V gene lookup returns CDR1 SGHRS and CDR2 YFSETQ. The length of the CDR3 is 20 residues. V was pared by 4 bases and J by 9 bases, with 20 bases of the junction left unmatched. The CDR3 DNA reads as TGCGCCAGCAGCAAAGAGAGCTATCCGGGACAGGGGGCGTTTTCTTCACCCCTCCACTTT. This translates into CASSKESYPGQGAFSSPLHF. Full variable domain (missing parts from reference TRBV5-1 and TRBJ1-6): KAGVTQTPRYLIKTRGQQVTLSCSPISGHRSVSWYQQTPGQGLQFLFEYFSETQRNKGNFPGRFSGRQFSNSRSEMNVSTLELGDSALYLCASSKESYPGQGAFSSPLHFGNGTRLTVT.

This chain links TRBV5-6 with TRBJ1-6; weak D call: TRBD1 (5 bases). CDR1 and CDR2 from the germline V gene are SGHDT and YYEEEE. V lost 2 bases to trimming and J lost 2 bases, with 14 bases between them. CDR3 length equals 17 residues. CDR3 sequence reads: CASSLVVSGAYNSPLHF. CDR3 bases: TGTGCCAGCAGCTTAGTGGTGTCGGGGGCCTATAATTCACCCCTCCACTTT. Variable domain in full (rest from reference TRBV5-6 and TRBJ1-6): DAGVTQSPTHLIKTRGQQVTLRCSPKSGHDTVSWYQQALGQGPQFIFQYYEEEERQRGNFPDRFSGHQFPNYSSELNVNALLLGDSALYLCASSLVVSGAYNSPLHFGNGTRLTVT.